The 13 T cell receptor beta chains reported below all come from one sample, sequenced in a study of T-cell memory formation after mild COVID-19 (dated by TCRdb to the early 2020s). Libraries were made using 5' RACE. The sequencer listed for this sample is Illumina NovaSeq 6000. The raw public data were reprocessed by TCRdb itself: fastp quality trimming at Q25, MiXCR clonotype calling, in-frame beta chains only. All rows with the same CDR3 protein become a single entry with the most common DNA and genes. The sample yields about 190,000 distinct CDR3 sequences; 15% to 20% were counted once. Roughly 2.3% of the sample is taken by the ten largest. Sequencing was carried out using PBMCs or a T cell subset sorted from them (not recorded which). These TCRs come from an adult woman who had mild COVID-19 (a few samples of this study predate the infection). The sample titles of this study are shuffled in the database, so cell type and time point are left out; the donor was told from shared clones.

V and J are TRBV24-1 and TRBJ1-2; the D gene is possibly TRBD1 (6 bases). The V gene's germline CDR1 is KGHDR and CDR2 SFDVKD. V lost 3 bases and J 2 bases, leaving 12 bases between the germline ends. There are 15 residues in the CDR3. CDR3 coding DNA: TGTGCCACCAGTGATCCAGGGGACCCCAACTATGGCTACACCTTC. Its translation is CATSDPGDPNYGYTF.

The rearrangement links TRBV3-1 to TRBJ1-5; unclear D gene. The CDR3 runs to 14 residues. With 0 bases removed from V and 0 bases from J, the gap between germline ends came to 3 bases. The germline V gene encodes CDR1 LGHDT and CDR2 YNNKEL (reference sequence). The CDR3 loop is CASSQDISNQPQHF. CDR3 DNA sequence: TGTGCCAGCAGCCAAGATATTAGCAATCAGCCCCAGCATTTT.

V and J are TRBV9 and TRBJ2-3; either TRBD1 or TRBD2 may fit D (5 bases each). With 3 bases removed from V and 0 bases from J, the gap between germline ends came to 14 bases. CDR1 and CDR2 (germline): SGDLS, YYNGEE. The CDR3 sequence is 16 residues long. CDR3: CASSAGWDGSTDTQYF. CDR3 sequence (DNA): TGTGCCAGCAGCGCAGGATGGGACGGTAGCACAGATACGCAGTATTTT.

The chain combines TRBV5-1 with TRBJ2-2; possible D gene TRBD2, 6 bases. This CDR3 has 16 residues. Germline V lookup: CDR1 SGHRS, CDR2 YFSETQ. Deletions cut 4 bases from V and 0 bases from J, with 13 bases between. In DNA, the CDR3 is TGCGCCAGCAGCGTGTCGGAGGGGTCGAACACCGGGGAGCTGTTTTTT. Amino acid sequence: CASSVSEGSNTGELFF.

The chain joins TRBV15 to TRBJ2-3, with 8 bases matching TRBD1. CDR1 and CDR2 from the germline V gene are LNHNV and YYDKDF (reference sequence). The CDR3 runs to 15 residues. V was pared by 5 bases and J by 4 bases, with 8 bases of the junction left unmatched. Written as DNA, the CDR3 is TGTGCCACCAGCCGCCCCGGGACAGGTGCAGATACGCAGTATTTT. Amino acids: CATSRPGTGADTQYF.

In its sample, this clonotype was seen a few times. The DNA of the CDR3 is TGTGCCAGCAGCTACTATCGGGGAAGGACAACAGATACGCAGTATTTT. Its translation: CASSYYRGRTTDTQYF. The rearrangement links TRBV11-2 to TRBJ2-3; D assignment may be TRBD1 or TRBD2 (5 bases each). V was clipped by 4 bases and J by 3 bases, with 17 bases between them. CDR1 is SGHAT and CDR2 is FQNNGV in the germline V gene. The CDR3 is made up of 16 amino acids.

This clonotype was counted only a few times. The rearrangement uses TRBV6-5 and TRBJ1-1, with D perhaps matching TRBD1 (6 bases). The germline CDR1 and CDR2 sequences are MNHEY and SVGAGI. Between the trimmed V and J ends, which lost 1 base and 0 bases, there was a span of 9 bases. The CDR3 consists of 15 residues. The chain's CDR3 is CASSYFDRMNTEAFF. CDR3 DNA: TGTGCCAGCAGTTACTTTGACAGGATGAACACTGAAGCTTTCTTT.

Here the CDR3 DNA reads TGTGCCAGCGCCTGGACAGCAGCTAGCACAGATACGCAGTATTTT. Translation: CASAWTAASTDTQYF. The rearrangement links TRBV7-9 to TRBJ2-3, with D maybe TRBD1 (6 bases). Germline CDR1 SEHNR, CDR2 FQNEAQ (reference sequence). Trimming pared 8 bases from V and 0 bases from J, leaving 15 bases between. The CDR3 sequence is 15 residues long.

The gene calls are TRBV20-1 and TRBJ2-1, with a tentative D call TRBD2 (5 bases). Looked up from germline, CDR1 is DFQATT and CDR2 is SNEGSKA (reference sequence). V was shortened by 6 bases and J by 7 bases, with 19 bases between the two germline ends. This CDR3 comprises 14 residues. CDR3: CSAARSGPKNEQFF. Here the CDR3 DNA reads TGCAGTGCCGCGAGGAGCGGCCCCAAAAATGAGCAGTTCTTC.

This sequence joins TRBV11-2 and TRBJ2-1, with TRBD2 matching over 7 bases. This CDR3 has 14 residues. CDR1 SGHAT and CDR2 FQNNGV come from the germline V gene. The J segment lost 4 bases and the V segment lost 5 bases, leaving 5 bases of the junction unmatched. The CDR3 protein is CASSLLGGYNEQFF. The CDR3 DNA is TGTGCCAGCAGCCTCCTGGGGGGGTACAATGAGCAGTTCTTC.

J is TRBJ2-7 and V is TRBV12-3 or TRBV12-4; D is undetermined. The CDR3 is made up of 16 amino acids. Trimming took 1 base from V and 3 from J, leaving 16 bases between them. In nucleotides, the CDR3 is TGTGCCAGCAGTTTAGGAGATCGGATCCCAGACTACGAGCAGTACTTC. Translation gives CASSLGDRIPDYEQYF.

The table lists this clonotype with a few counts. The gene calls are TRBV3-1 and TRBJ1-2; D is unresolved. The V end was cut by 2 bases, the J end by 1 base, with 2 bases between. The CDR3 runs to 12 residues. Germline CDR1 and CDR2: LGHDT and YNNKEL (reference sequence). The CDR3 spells CASSQFNYGYTF. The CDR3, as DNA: TGTGCCAGCAGCCAATTTAACTATGGCTACACCTTC. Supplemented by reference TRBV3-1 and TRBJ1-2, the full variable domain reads DTAVSQTPKYLVTQMGNDKSIKCEQNLGHDTMYWYKQDSKKFLKIMFSYNNKELIINETVPNRFSPKSPDKAHLNLHINSLELGDSAVYFCASSQFNYGYTFGSGTRLTVV.

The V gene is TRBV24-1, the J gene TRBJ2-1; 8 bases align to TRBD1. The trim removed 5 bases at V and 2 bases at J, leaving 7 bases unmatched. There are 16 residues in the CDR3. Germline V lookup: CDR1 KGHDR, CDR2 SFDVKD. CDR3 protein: CATSARDRWAYNEQFF. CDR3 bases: TGTGCCACCAGTGCCCGGGACAGGTGGGCCTACAATGAGCAGTTCTTC.